This T cell receptor (beta chain) was recorded in a study of yellow fever vaccine responses in identical twins. Study outcomes and limitations: In identical twins, vaccine T cell responses appeared partly shared and partly individual.

Trimming took off 4 bases at V and 4 bases at J, with 8 bases between the two ends. Germline V gene sequence: CDR1 WNHNN, CDR2 SYGVQD (reference sequence). This CDR3 has 13 amino acids. MiXCR, applied by TCRdb to the RT-PCR reads, yields one record per CDR3 protein. The profile shows approximately 1,200 distinct CDR3 sequences, approximately 85% of them singletons. This clonotype was recorded once. Its antigen is undetermined. The source was T cells from blood (PBMCs), unsorted or a sorted subset (not recorded which), collected before or after yellow fever vaccination (not recorded which). The rearrangement joins TRBV10-1 to TRBJ2-1; the D is unclear. The clonotype comes from a woman aged 18-30 years who received the yellow fever vaccine. The CDR3 spells CASSVGRYNEQFF. In DNA form, the CDR3 reads TGCGCCAGCAGTGTTGGCAGATACAATGAGCAGTTCTTC.